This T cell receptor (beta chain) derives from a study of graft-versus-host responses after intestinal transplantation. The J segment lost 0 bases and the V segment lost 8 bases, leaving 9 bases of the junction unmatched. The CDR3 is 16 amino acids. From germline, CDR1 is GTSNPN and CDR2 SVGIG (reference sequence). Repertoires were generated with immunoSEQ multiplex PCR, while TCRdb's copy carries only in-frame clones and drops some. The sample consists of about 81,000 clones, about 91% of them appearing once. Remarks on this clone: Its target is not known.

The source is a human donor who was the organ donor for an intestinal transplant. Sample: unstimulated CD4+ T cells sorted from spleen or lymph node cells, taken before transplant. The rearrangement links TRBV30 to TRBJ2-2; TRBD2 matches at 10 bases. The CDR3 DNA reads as TGTGCCGGCGGAACTAGCGGGACTACGAACACCGGGGAGCTGTTTTTT. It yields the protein CAGGTSGTTNTGELFF.